The entry that follows covers one T cell receptor beta chain sequence. Antigen specificity is unknown. The sample originates from a study of cytomegalovirus exposure and HLA in healthy donors. Study details: Roughly 85 million unique TCRs from HLA-typed donors made up an early data release.

Broader study findings: Reportedly, TCR beta sequences accurately predicted HLA-A and HLA-B alleles in most subjects. Clonal expansion was found to be greater in HLA-associated TCR beta chains than in equally common others in a later analysis.

The CDR3 totals 17 residues. Losses at the gene ends were 5 bases for V and 6 bases for J; bases not matched to a gene: 17. CDR1 is LNHDA and CDR2 is SQIVND in the germline V gene (reference sequence). The PCR contained 60 Vbeta and 13 Jbeta primers. Measured with immunoSEQ multiplex PCR; TCRdb has only the in-frame clones, and not every one. Of about 130,000 clones listed, 79% are singletons. The chain carries TRBV19 and TRBJ2-7, with 9 nucleotides matching TRBD1. The sequence was obtained from a man younger than 35 in good health and CMV-seronegative. What was sequenced was PBMCs. In nucleotides, the CDR3 is TGTGCCAGTAGTCCCGACCGGGACAGGGTCCATTCTTGCGAGCAGTACGTC. The encoded protein is CASSPDRDRVHSCEQYV.